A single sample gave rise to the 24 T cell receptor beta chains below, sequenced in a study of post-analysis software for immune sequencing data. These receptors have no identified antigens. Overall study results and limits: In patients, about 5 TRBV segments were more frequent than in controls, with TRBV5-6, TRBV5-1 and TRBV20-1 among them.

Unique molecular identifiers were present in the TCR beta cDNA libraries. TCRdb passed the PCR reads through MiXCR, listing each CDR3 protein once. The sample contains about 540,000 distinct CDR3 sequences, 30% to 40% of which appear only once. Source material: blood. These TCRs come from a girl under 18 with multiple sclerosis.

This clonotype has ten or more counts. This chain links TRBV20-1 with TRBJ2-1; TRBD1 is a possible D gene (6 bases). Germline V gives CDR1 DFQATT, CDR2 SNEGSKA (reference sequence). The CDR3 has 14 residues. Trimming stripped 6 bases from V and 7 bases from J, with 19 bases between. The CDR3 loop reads CSAPDSSPVNEQFF. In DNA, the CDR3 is TGCAGTGCGCCGGACAGTTCGCCTGTTAATGAGCAGTTCTTC.

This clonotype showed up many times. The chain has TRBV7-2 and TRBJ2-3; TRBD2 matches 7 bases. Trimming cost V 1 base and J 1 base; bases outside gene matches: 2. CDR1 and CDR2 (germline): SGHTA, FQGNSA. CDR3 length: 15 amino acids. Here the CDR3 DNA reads TGTGCCAGCAGCTTAGTTGGGGGGGGCACAGATACGCAGTATTTT. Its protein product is CASSLVGGGTDTQYF.

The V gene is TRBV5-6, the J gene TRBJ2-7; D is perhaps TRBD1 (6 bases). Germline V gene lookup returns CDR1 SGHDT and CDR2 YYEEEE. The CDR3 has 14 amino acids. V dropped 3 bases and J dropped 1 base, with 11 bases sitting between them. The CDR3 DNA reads TGTGCCAGCAGCTCCCGGACAGCATCCTACGAGCAGTACTTC. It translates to CASSSRTASYEQYF. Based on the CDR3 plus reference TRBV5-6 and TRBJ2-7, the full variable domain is DAGVTQSPTHLIKTRGQQVTLRCSPKSGHDTVSWYQQALGQGPQFIFQYYEEEERQRGNFPDRFSGHQFPNYSSELNVNALLLGDSALYLCASSSRTASYEQYFGPGTRLTVT.

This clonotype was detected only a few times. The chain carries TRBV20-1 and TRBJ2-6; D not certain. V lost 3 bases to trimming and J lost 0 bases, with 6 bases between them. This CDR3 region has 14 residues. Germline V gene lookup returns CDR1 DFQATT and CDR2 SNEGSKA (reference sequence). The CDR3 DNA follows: TGCAGTGCTAGTAAGAGCTCTGGGGCCAACGTCCTGACTTTC. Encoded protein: CSASKSSGANVLTF.

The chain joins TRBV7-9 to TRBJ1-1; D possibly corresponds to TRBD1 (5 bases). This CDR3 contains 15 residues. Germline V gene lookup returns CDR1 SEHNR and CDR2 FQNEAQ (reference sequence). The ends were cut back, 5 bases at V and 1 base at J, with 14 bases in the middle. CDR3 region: CASSQGHRRNTEAFF. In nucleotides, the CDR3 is TGTGCCAGCAGCCAAGGACACAGGAGGAACACTGAAGCTTTCTTT.

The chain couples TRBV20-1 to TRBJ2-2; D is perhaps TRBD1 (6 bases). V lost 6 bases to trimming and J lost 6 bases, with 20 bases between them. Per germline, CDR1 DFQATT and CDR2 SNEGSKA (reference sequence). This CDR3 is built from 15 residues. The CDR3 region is CSAWPGQSLSGELFF. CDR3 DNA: TGCAGTGCCTGGCCGGGACAATCTCTATCCGGGGAGCTGTTTTTT.

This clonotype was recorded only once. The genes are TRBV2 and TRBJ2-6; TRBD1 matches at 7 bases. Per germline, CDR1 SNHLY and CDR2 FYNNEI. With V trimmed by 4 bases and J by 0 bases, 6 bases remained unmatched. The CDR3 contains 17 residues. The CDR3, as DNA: TGTGCCAGCAGTGGAAGGGACAGCCACTCTGGGGCCAACGTCCTGACTTTC. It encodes CASSGRDSHSGANVLTF.

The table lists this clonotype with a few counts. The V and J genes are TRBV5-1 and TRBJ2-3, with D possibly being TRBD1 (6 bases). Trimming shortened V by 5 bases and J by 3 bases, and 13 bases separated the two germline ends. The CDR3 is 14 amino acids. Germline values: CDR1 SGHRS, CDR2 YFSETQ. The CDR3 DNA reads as TGCGCCAGCAGTGGCAGGGGAAGGACAGATACGCAGTATTTT. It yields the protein CASSGRGRTDTQYF. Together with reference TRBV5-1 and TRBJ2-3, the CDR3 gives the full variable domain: KAGVTQTPRYLIKTRGQQVTLSCSPISGHRSVSWYQQTPGQGLQFLFEYFSETQRNKGNFPGRFSGRQFSNSRSEMNVSTLELGDSALYLCASSGRGRTDTQYFGPGTRLTVL.

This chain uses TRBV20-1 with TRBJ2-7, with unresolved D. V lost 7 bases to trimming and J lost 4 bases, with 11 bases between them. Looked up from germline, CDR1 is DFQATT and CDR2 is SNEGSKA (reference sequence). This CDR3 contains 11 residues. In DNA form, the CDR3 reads TGCAGTGTACCATTGGGATACGAGCAGTACTTC. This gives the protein CSVPLGYEQYF.

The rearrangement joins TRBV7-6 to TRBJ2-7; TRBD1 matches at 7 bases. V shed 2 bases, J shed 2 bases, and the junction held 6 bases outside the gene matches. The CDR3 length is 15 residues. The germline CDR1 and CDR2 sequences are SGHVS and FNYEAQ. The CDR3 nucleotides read TGTGCCAGCAGCTTATCGACAGGGATGCCCTACGAGCAGTACTTC. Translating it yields CASSLSTGMPYEQYF.

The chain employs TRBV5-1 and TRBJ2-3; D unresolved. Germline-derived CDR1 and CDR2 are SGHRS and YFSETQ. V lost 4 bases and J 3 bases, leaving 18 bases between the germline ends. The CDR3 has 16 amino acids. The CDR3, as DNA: TGCGCCAGCAGCGCCGGGTCAGGCCCGAGGACAGATACGCAGTATTTT. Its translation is CASSAGSGPRTDTQYF.

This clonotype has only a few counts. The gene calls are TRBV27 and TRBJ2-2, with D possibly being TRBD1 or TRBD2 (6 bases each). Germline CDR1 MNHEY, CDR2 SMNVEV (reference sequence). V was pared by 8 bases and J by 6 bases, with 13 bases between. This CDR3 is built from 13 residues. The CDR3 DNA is TGTGCCAGCCCCGGAGGGGGGCCCGGGGAGCTGTTTTTT. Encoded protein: CASPGGGPGELFF.

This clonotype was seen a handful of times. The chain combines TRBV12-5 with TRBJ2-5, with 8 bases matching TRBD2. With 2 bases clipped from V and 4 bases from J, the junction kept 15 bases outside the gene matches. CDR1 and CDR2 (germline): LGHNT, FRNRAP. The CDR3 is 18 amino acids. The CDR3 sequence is CASGLSQGASGSLETQYF. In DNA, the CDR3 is TGTGCTAGTGGTTTGTCACAAGGGGCTAGCGGGTCTTTAGAGACCCAGTACTTC.

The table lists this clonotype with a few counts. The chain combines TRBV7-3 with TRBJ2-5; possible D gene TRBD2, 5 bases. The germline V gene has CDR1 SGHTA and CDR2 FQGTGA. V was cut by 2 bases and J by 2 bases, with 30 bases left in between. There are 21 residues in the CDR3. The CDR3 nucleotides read TGTGCCAGCAGCTTAGCGGCCCCTCTCCCGGCCGGGGAGATGTTGCAAGAGACCCAGTACTTC. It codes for CASSLAAPLPAGEMLQETQYF.

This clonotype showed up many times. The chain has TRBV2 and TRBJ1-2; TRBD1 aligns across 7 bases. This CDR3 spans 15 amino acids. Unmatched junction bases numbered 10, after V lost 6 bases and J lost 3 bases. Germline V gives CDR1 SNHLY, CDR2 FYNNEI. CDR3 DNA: TGTGCCAGCAGCGGTATCCGGGACAGCTACTATGGCTACACCTTC. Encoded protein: CASSGIRDSYYGYTF.

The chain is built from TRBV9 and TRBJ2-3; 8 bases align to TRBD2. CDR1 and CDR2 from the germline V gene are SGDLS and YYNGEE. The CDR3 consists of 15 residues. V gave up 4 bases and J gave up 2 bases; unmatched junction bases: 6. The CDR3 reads CASSPVAGPTDTQYF. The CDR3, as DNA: TGTGCCAGCAGCCCAGTAGCGGGACCCACAGATACGCAGTATTTT.

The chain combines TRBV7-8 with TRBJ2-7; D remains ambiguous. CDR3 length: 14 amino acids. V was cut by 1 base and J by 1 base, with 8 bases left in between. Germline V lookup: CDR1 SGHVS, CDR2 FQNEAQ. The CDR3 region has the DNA TGTGCCAGCAGCTTAGTTTTGGGTTCCTACGAGCAGTACTTC. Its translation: CASSLVLGSYEQYF. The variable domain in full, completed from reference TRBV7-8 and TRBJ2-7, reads GAGVSQSPRYKVAKRGQDVALRCDPISGHVSLFWYQQALGQGPEFLTYFQNEAQLDKSGLPSDRFFAERPEGSVSTLKIQRTQQEDSAVYLCASSLVLGSYEQYFGPGTRLTVT.

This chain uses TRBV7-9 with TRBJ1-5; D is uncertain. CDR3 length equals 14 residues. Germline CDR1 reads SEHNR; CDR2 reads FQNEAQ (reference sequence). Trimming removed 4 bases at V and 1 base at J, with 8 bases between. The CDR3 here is CASSSDTSNQPQHF. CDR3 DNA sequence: TGTGCCAGCAGCTCAGACACGAGCAATCAGCCCCAGCATTTT.

CDR3 region: CASSELRDTEAFF. CDR3 nucleotide sequence: TGTGCCAGCAGTGAATTGAGGGATACTGAAGCTTTCTTT. The rearrangement links TRBV6-1 to TRBJ1-1; no clear D. V lost 2 bases, J lost 5 bases, and 9 bases lay in between. The length of the CDR3 is 13 residues. CDR1 and CDR2 (germline): MNHNS, SASEGT.

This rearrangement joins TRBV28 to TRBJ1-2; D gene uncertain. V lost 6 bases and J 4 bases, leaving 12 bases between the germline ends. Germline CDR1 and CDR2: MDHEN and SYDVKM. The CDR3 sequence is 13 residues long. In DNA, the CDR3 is TGTGCCAGCAGCAACCCGTATACCTATGGCTACACCTTC. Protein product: CASSNPYTYGYTF.

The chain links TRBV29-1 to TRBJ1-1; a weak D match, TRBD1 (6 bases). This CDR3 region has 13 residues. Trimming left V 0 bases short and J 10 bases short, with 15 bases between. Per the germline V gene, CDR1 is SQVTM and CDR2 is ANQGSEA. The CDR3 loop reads CSVEDRGGSGAFF. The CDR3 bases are TGCAGCGTTGAAGATCGGGGGGGCTCAGGAGCTTTCTTT.

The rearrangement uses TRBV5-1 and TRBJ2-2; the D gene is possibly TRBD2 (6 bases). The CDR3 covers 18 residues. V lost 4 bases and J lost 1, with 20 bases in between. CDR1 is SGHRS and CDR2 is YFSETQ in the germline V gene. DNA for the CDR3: TGCGCCAGCAGCGGGGGACTCCGTCCACCAAAGAACACCGGGGAGCTGTTTTTT. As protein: CASSGGLRPPKNTGELFF.

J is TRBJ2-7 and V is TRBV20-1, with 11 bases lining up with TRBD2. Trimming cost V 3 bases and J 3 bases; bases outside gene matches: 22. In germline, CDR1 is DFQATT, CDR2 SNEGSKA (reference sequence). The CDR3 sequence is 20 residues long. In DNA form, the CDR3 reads TGCAGTGCTAGTAAGGGCGTACTAGCGGGGGTTCGGGTGTCCCTCTACGAGCAGTACTTC. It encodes CSASKGVLAGVRVSLYEQYF.

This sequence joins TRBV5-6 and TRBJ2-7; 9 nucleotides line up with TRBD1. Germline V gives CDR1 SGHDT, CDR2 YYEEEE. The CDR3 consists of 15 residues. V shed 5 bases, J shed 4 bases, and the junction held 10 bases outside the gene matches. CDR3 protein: CASRGGRDRVYEQYF. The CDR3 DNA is TGTGCCAGCAGAGGGGGACGGGACAGGGTTTACGAGCAGTACTTC.